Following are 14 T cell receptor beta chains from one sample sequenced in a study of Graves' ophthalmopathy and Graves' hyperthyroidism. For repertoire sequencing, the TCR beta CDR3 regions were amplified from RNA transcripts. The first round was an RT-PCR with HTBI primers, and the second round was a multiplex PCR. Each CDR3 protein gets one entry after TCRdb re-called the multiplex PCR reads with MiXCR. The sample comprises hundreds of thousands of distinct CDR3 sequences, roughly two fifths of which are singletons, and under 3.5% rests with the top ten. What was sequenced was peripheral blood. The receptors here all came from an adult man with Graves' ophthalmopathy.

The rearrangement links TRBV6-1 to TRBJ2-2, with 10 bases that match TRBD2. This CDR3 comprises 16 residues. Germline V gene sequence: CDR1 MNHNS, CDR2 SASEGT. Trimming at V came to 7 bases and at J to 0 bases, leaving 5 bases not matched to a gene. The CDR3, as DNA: TGTGCCAGCACGGATCTAGCGGGAGCGAACACCGGGGAGCTGTTTTTT. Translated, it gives CASTDLAGANTGELFF.

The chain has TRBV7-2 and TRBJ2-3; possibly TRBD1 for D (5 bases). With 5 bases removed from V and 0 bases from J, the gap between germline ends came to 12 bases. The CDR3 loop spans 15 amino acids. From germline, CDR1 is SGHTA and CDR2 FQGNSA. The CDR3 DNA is TGTGCCAGCAGCCGCCAGGGCACAAGCACAGATACGCAGTATTTT. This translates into CASSRQGTSTDTQYF.

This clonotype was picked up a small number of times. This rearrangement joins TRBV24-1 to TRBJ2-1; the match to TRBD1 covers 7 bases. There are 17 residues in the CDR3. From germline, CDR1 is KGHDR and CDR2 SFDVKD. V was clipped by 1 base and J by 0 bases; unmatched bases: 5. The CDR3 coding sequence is TGTGCCACCAGTGATTTAGGGACAGCGAGCTCCTACAATGAGCAGTTCTTC. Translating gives CATSDLGTASSYNEQFF.

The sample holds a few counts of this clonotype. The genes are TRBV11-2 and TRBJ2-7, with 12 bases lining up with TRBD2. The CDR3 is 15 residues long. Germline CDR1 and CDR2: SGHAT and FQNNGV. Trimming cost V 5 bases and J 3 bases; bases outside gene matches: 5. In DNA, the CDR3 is TGTGCCAGCAGCGCAGGACTAGCGGGGTTCTACGAGCAGTACTTC. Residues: CASSAGLAGFYEQYF. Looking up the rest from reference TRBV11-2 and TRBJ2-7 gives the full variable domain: EAGVAQSPRYKIIEKRQSVAFWCNPISGHATLYWYQQILGQGPKLLIQFQNNGVVDDSQLPKDRFSAERLKGVDSTLKIQPAKLEDSAVYLCASSAGLAGFYEQYFGPGTRLTVT.

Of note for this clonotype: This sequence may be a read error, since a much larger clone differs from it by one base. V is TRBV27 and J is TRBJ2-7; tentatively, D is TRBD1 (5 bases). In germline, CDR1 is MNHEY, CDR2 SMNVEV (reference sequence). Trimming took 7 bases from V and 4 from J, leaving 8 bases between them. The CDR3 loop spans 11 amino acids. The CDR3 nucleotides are TGTGCCAGCAACCAGGGATACGAGCAGTACGTC. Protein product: CASNQGYEQYV.

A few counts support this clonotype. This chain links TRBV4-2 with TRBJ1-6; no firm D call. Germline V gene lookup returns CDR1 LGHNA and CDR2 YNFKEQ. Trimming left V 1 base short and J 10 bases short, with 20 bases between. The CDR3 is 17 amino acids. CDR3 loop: CASSQGQPGAGGSPLHF. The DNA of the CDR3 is TGTGCCAGCAGCCAAGGCCAGCCCGGTGCGGGCGGATCACCCCTCCACTTT.

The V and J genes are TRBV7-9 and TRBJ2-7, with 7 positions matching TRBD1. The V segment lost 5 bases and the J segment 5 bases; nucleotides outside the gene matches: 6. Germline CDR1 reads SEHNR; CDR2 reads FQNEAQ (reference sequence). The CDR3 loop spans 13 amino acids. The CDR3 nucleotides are TGTGCCAGCAGCAGGGACAGCCAAAACGAGCAGTACTTC. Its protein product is CASSRDSQNEQYF.

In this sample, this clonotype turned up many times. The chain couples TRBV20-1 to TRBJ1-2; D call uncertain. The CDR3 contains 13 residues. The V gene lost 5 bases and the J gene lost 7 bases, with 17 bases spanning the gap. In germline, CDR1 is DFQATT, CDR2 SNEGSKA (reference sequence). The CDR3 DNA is TGCAGTGCTTCCCTCCGTTTGTTTGGTGGCTACACCTTC. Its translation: CSASLRLFGGYTF.

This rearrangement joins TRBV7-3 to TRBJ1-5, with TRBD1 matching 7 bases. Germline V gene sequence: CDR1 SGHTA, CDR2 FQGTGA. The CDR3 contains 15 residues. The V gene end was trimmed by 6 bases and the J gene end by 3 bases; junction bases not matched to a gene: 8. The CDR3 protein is CASSRQGSLNQPQHF. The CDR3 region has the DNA TGTGCCAGCAGTAGACAGGGCTCCCTCAATCAGCCCCAGCATTTT.

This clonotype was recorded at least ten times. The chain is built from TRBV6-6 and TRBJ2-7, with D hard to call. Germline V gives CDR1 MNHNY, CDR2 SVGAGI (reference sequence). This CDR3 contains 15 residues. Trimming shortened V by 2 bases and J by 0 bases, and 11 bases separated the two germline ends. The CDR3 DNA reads TGTGCCAGCAGTTACGGTCCTAGAGCCTCCTACGAGCAGTACTTC. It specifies CASSYGPRASYEQYF.

CDR3 in amino acids: CASRGWGEDTEAFF. The CDR3 DNA reads as TGCGCCAGCAGAGGGTGGGGGGAGGACACTGAAGCTTTCTTT. The chain combines TRBV4-1 with TRBJ1-1; weak D call: TRBD1 (5 bases). Trimming left V 6 bases short and J 3 bases short, with 14 bases between. CDR3 size: 14 residues. Germline V lookup: CDR1 MGHRA, CDR2 YSYEKL.

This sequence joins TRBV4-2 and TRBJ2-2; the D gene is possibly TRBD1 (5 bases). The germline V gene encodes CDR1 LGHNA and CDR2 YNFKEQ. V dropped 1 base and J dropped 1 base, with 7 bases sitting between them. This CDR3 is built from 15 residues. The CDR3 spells CASSQGGQNTGELFF. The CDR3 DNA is TGTGCCAGCAGCCAAGGGGGCCAGAACACCGGGGAGCTGTTTTTT.

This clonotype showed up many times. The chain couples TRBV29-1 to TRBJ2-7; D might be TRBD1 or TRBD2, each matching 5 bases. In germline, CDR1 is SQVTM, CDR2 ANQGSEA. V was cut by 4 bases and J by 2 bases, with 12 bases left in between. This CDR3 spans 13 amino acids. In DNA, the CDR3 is TGCAGCGTTGGACGGGACGGTACCTACGAGCAGTACTTC. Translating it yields CSVGRDGTYEQYF.

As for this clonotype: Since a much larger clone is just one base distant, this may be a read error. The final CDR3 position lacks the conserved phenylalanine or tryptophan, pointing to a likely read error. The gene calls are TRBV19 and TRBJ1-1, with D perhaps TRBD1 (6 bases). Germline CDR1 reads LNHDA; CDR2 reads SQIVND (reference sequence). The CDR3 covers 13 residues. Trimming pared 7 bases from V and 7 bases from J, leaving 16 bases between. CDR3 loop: CASTLTGKVEAFL. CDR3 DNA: TGTGCCAGTACGCTTACAGGGAAGGTTGAAGCTTTCCTT.